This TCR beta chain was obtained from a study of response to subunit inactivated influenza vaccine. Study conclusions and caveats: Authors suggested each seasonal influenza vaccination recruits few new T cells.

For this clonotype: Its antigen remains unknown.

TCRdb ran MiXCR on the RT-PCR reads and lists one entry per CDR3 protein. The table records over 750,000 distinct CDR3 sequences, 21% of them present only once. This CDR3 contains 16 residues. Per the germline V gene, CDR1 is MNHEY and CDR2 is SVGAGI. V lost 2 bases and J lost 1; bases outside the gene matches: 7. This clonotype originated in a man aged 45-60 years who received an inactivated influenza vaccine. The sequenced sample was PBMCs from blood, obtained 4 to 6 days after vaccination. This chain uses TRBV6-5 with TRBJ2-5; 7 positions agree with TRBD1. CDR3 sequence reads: CASSYTWRQGQETQYF. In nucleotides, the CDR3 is TGTGCCAGCAGTTACACATGGCGACAGGGCCAAGAGACCCAGTACTTC.